The rows below give T cell receptor beta chains drawn from one sample of a study of blood T cell repertoires in COVID-19. The assay was immunoSEQ multiplex PCR, and TCRdb's table has in-frame clones only and misses some. The sample has approximately 460,000 clones, 89% seen once; the top ten hold around 0.9%. Sequencing used peripheral blood. All receptors come from a man aged 18 to 29 with COVID-19, enrolled during active disease. Each CDR3 is given with its conserved first and last residue. D genes are given only for firm matches. Expanded clones are given a class, and other clones once, few, many or no size at all.

cdr3_nt: TGTGCCAGCAGTGAAGATTACGGAGGGGAGACCCAGTACTTC
cdr3_aa: CASSEDYGGETQYF
v_call: TRBV6-1
j_call: TRBJ2-5
d_call: NA
clone_size: NA

cdr3_nt: TGTGCCAGCAGCCAAGATCTGAACACCGGGGAGCTGTTTTTT
cdr3_aa: CASSQDLNTGELFF
v_call: TRBV14
j_call: TRBJ2-2
d_call: NA
clone_size: NA

cdr3_nt: TGTGCCAGCACGACACAAACTCGGTCCGGCTACACCTTC
cdr3_aa: CASTTQTRSGYTF
v_call: TRBV2
j_call: TRBJ1-2
d_call: NA
clone_size: NA

cdr3_nt: TGTGCCAGCAGCTTAGTTAGTGATCCCACAGATACGCAGTATTTT
cdr3_aa: CASSLVSDPTDTQYF
v_call: TRBV7-2
j_call: TRBJ2-3
d_call: NA
clone_size: NA

cdr3_nt: TGTGCCAGCAGTGAACGAGAGACAGCAAATGGCTACACCTTC
cdr3_aa: CASSERETANGYTF
v_call: TRBV2
j_call: TRBJ1-2
d_call: NA
clone_size: NA

cdr3_nt: TGTGCCAGCAGAAAGGGGGCCCCGGGACAGTGCACAGATACGCAGTATTTT
cdr3_aa: CASRKGAPGQCTDTQYF
v_call: TRBV7-3
j_call: TRBJ2-3
d_call: TRBD1
clone_size: NA

cdr3_nt: TGTGCCATCAGTGGCGACAATGAGCAGTTCTTC
cdr3_aa: CAISGDNEQFF
v_call: TRBV10-3
j_call: TRBJ2-1
d_call: NA
clone_size: NA

cdr3_nt: TGTGCCAGCAGCCAAGATTTGGAGTACACCGGGGAGCTGTTTTTT
cdr3_aa: CASSQDLEYTGELFF
v_call: TRBV4-2
j_call: TRBJ2-2
d_call: NA
clone_size: NA

cdr3_nt: TGTGCCAGCAGGCGAGGGACAGTTCCCTCCGAGCAGTACTTC
cdr3_aa: CASRRGTVPSEQYF
v_call: TRBV6-5
j_call: TRBJ2-7
d_call: TRBD1
clone_size: few

cdr3_nt: TGCGCCACCATCGGTAGCGAAGAGACCCAGTACTTC
cdr3_aa: CATIGSEETQYF
v_call: TRBV10-2
j_call: TRBJ2-5
d_call: NA
clone_size: NA

cdr3_nt: TGCGCCAGCAGCCAAGGACAGGGGAGGAACACTGAAGCTTTCTTT
cdr3_aa: CASSQGQGRNTEAFF
v_call: TRBV4-1
j_call: TRBJ1-1
d_call: TRBD1
clone_size: few

cdr3_nt: TGTGCCAGCAGTCCCTCCCGCTTCCCCGGGGGGGCCAACGTCCTGACTTTC
cdr3_aa: CASSPSRFPGGANVLTF
v_call: TRBV27
j_call: TRBJ2-6
d_call: NA
clone_size: NA

cdr3_nt: TGTGCCAGCAGTGATAACGAGGCAGAGCAGTACTTC
cdr3_aa: CASSDNEAEQYF
v_call: TRBV6-1
j_call: TRBJ2-7
d_call: NA
clone_size: NA

cdr3_nt: TGTGCCTCCAAAGGGGGGGCCGGGGAGCTGTTTTTT
cdr3_aa: CASKGGAGELFF
v_call: TRBV6-5
j_call: TRBJ2-2
d_call: NA
clone_size: NA

cdr3_nt: TGTGCCAGCAGCCCCCCCGAGCGGGAAATTGAGCAGTTCTTC
cdr3_aa: CASSPPEREIEQFF
v_call: TRBV7-2
j_call: TRBJ2-1
d_call: TRBD2
clone_size: NA

cdr3_nt: TGTGCCAGCATCGAATCGGGACTAGCTGCGGCGGGGCAGTACTTC
cdr3_aa: CASIESGLAAAGQYF
v_call: TRBV28
j_call: TRBJ2-7
d_call: TRBD2
clone_size: NA

cdr3_nt: TGTGCCAGCAGCTCGACATATACCTACAATGAGCAGTTCTTC
cdr3_aa: CASSSTYTYNEQFF
v_call: TRBV11-2
j_call: TRBJ2-1
d_call: NA
clone_size: NA

cdr3_nt: TGTGCCAGCAGCTTAGGGTCCGGCAATCAGCCCCAGCATTTT
cdr3_aa: CASSLGSGNQPQHF
v_call: TRBV13
j_call: TRBJ1-5
d_call: NA
clone_size: once

cdr3_nt: TGTGCCAGCAGTCGCGGGACAGCAAACTCTGGAAACACCATATATTTT
cdr3_aa: CASSRGTANSGNTIYF
v_call: TRBV7-6
j_call: TRBJ1-3
d_call: TRBD1
clone_size: few

cdr3_nt: TGCAGTGCTAGTTTTGCTAGGCCTGATACGCAGTATTTT
cdr3_aa: CSASFARPDTQYF
v_call: TRBV20-1
j_call: TRBJ2-3
d_call: NA
clone_size: NA

cdr3_nt: TGTGCCAGCACGAACTCGCCAAGTAATCGGGAGCTGTTTTTT
cdr3_aa: CASTNSPSNRELFF
v_call: TRBV6-5
j_call: TRBJ2-2
d_call: NA
clone_size: NA

cdr3_nt: TGTGCCACCAGTGATCGGACAGCTGGAAACACCATATATTTT
cdr3_aa: CATSDRTAGNTIYF
v_call: TRBV24-1
j_call: TRBJ1-3
d_call: NA
clone_size: NA

cdr3_nt: TGCGCCAGCAGCTTTGGGGGGGATGGAAACACCATATATTTT
cdr3_aa: CASSFGGDGNTIYF
v_call: TRBV5-1
j_call: TRBJ1-3
d_call: NA
clone_size: NA

cdr3_nt: TGTGCCAGCAGCCGGCGACAGGGTGATGGCTACACCTTC
cdr3_aa: CASSRRQGDGYTF
v_call: TRBV3-1/TRBV3-2
j_call: TRBJ1-2
d_call: TRBD1
clone_size: NA

cdr3_nt: TGTGCCAGCTCACCCGTGGCGGAAGCTAACAATGAGCAGTTCTTC
cdr3_aa: CASSPVAEANNEQFF
v_call: TRBV18
j_call: TRBJ2-1
d_call: NA
clone_size: NA

cdr3_nt: TGTGCCAGCAGCTCCCGGGACAGGGCTTTTGGAAACACCATATATTTT
cdr3_aa: CASSSRDRAFGNTIYF
v_call: TRBV7-9
j_call: TRBJ1-3
d_call: TRBD1
clone_size: few

cdr3_nt: TGCGCCAGCAGTCAGAGGACAGGGAGCAATCAGCCCCAGCATTTT
cdr3_aa: CASSQRTGSNQPQHF
v_call: TRBV23-1
j_call: TRBJ1-5
d_call: TRBD1
clone_size: NA

cdr3_nt: TGTGCCAGCAGTTACGTGTCCAGAGGGAACACTGAAGCTTTCTTT
cdr3_aa: CASSYVSRGNTEAFF
v_call: TRBV6-5
j_call: TRBJ1-1
d_call: NA
clone_size: once

cdr3_nt: TGTGCCAGCAGCAGGGGACAGCTAGATCAGCCCCAGCATTTT
cdr3_aa: CASSRGQLDQPQHF
v_call: TRBV7-9
j_call: TRBJ1-5
d_call: TRBD1
clone_size: few

cdr3_nt: TGTGCCAGCAGTTACTCAACTAGCGACTACAATGAGCAGTTCTTC
cdr3_aa: CASSYSTSDYNEQFF
v_call: TRBV6-5
j_call: TRBJ2-1
d_call: TRBD2
clone_size: NA

cdr3_nt: TGTGCCAGCAGTTCCGCCGTTGGGGCACAGCAGCAGTACTTC
cdr3_aa: CASSSAVGAQQQYF
v_call: TRBV6-5
j_call: TRBJ2-7
d_call: NA
clone_size: NA

cdr3_nt: TGTGCCAGCAGCCAAGGACTAGCGGGTTCCACCGGGGAGCTGTTTTTT
cdr3_aa: CASSQGLAGSTGELFF
v_call: TRBV7-3
j_call: TRBJ2-2
d_call: TRBD2
clone_size: NA

cdr3_nt: TGTGCCAGCAGCCCAACTAGCGGGGGGGCCAATGAGCAGTTCTTC
cdr3_aa: CASSPTSGGANEQFF
v_call: TRBV7-2
j_call: TRBJ2-1
d_call: TRBD2
clone_size: NA

cdr3_nt: TGCGCCAGCAGCTCGGTGACAGGCCGCGGCGATACCATATATTTT
cdr3_aa: CASSSVTGRGDTIYF
v_call: TRBV5-1
j_call: TRBJ1-3
d_call: NA
clone_size: NA

cdr3_nt: TGTGCCTGGAGTCTCAGCGGGAGGGGAGAGACCCAGTACTTC
cdr3_aa: CAWSLSGRGETQYF
v_call: TRBV30
j_call: TRBJ2-5
d_call: TRBD2
clone_size: NA

cdr3_nt: TGCAGCGTGCAACAGGGGATCAACACTGAAGCTTTCTTT
cdr3_aa: CSVQQGINTEAFF
v_call: TRBV29-1
j_call: TRBJ1-1
d_call: TRBD1
clone_size: NA

cdr3_nt: TGTGCCAGCACCAAGGGACAACCAGATACGCAGTATTTT
cdr3_aa: CASTKGQPDTQYF
v_call: TRBV7-9
j_call: TRBJ2-3
d_call: NA
clone_size: NA

cdr3_nt: TGTGCCAGCGCCAGAGCAGCTAGCGGGAGGGGCTCCTACGAGCAGTACTTC
cdr3_aa: CASARAASGRGSYEQYF
v_call: TRBV3-1/TRBV3-2
j_call: TRBJ2-7
d_call: TRBD2
clone_size: NA

cdr3_nt: TGTGCCAGCATTCCGAACATGAACACTGAAGCTTTCTTT
cdr3_aa: CASIPNMNTEAFF
v_call: TRBV6-5
j_call: TRBJ1-1
d_call: NA
clone_size: NA

cdr3_nt: TGTGCCAGCAGCCCTTCTCCCGGGGAGCTGTTTTTT
cdr3_aa: CASSPSPGELFF
v_call: TRBV7-8
j_call: TRBJ2-2
d_call: NA
clone_size: NA

cdr3_nt: TGTGCCAGCAGCAGAGGGACAGGCAAAAACATTCAGTACTTC
cdr3_aa: CASSRGTGKNIQYF
v_call: TRBV2
j_call: TRBJ2-4
d_call: TRBD1
clone_size: NA